This T cell receptor beta chain was observed in a study of STAT5B mutations in CD4+ large granular lymphocyte leukemia. From germline, CDR1 is LNHDA and CDR2 SQIVND (reference sequence). With 3 bases removed from V and 6 bases from J, the gap between germline ends came to 19 bases. This CDR3 has 16 amino acids. Here immunoSEQ multiplex PCR was the method, and the copy in TCRdb shows in-frame clones only, minus some. The sample lists 4,000 or so clones, over 70% occurring once. Sample: PBMCs. The chain links TRBV19 to TRBJ2-3, with a weak D call TRBD2 (6 bases). The clonotype was recovered from a man between 60 and 75 years old with CD4+ T-cell large granular lymphocyte leukemia. CDR3 sequence reads: CASSIGGVGLSDTQYF. The CDR3 region has the DNA TGTGCCAGTAGTATTGGAGGGGTCGGTTTATCGGATACGCAGTATTTT.